One sample yielded the 8 T cell receptor beta chains listed below, sequenced in a study of T cell changes during pregnancy in multiple sclerosis. Measured with immunoSEQ multiplex PCR; TCRdb has only the in-frame clones, and not every one. Found here are about 57,000 clones, around nine tenths of them singletons; the top ten hold 0.35% to 0.4%. The sample here was CD4+ T cells from peripheral blood mononuclear cells, taken before pregnancy. These receptors were collected from a female donor with multiple sclerosis, enrolled in a pregnancy study.

V gene TRBV7-3 combines with J gene TRBJ2-6, with D possibly being TRBD2 (6 bases). Germline CDR1 and CDR2: SGHTA and FQGTGA. The CDR3 runs 18 residues. V lost 5 bases and J lost 3, with 20 bases in between. For the CDR3, the DNA is TGTGCCAGCAGCGAAAGAACGTGGGGGGAAGTTGGGGCCAACGTCCTGACTTTC. It encodes CASSERTWGEVGANVLTF.

The chain uses TRBV7-9 and TRBJ1-2, with D perhaps TRBD1 (5 bases). The CDR3 loop spans 16 amino acids. CDR1 and CDR2 from the germline V gene are SEHNR and FQNEAQ (reference sequence). Trimming removed 1 base at V and 6 bases at J, with 18 bases between. CDR3 amino acids: CASSLDEGLAMDGYTF. The CDR3 coding sequence is TGTGCCAGCAGCTTAGATGAGGGGCTAGCGATGGATGGCTACACCTTC.

The CDR3 protein is CASRQDRGTNEKLFF. The CDR3, as DNA: TGTGCCAGCAGACAGGACAGGGGAACTAATGAAAAACTGTTTTTT. The gene calls are TRBV6-1 and TRBJ1-4; TRBD1 agrees at 9 bases. Trimming removed 6 bases from V and 1 base from J; junction bases left unmatched: 3. CDR1 is MNHNS, CDR2 SASEGT, per germline. There are 15 residues in the CDR3.

This sequence joins TRBV6-5 and TRBJ2-2; 8 nucleotides line up with TRBD1. The CDR3 is 16 residues long. V was clipped by 2 bases and J by 4 bases; unmatched bases: 6. Per germline, CDR1 MNHEY and CDR2 SVGAGI. The CDR3 loop is CASSYTDRASTGELFF. The CDR3, as DNA: TGTGCCAGCAGTTACACGGACAGGGCTAGCACCGGGGAGCTGTTTTTT.

This chain joins TRBV19 and TRBJ2-7; D is unresolved. This CDR3 has 15 amino acids. Trimming removed 0 bases at V and 4 bases at J, with 13 bases between. Germline V CDR1 and CDR2: LNHDA, SQIVND (reference sequence). CDR3 in amino acids: CASSIDIGDSYEQYF. In DNA, the CDR3 is TGTGCCAGTAGTATAGATATAGGAGACTCTTACGAGCAGTACTTC.

This sequence joins TRBV6-6 and TRBJ2-2, with D tentatively TRBD1 (6 bases). The CDR3 loop spans 13 amino acids. Germline assignment: CDR1 MNHNY and CDR2 SVGAGI (reference sequence). Trimming stripped 8 bases from V and 3 bases from J, with 10 bases between. The CDR3 nucleotides read TGTGCCAGCCGGGACACCTACACCGGGGAGCTGTTTTTT. This translates into CASRDTYTGELFF.

This chain uses TRBV6-1 with TRBJ1-2, with no clear D. This CDR3 comprises 12 residues. Trimming removed 6 bases at V and 4 bases at J, with 9 bases between. Germline loops: CDR1 MNHNS, CDR2 SASEGT. The CDR3 DNA follows: TGTGCCAGCAGCCTGGCTAGCTATGGCTACACCTTC. Translated, it gives CASSLASYGYTF.

The chain joins TRBV2 to TRBJ1-1; 9 bases line up with TRBD1. J gave up 4 bases and V 5 bases, and 5 bases lay outside the gene matches. Germline V CDR1 and CDR2: SNHLY, FYNNEI. This CDR3 contains 14 residues. The CDR3 protein is CASSRQGGSTEAFF. CDR3 bases: TGTGCCAGCAGTAGACAGGGGGGCAGCACTGAAGCTTTCTTT. Filled out from reference TRBV2 and TRBJ1-1, the complete variable domain reads EPEVTQTPSHQVTQMGQEVILRCVPISNHLYFYWYRQILGQKVEFLVSFYNNEISEKSEIFDDQFSVERPDGSNFTLKIRSTKLEDSAMYFCASSRQGGSTEAFFGQGTRLTVV.